Detailed here is one TCR beta chain. The antigen is unknown. Produced via immunoSEQ multiplex PCR; TCRdb's table is partial and in-frame only. The sample has roughly 120,000 clones, approximately 89% seen once. These data belong to a study of T cell responses to AZD1222 COVID-19 vaccine. Germline V gives CDR1 LGHNA, CDR2 YNFKEQ. V was shortened by 0 bases and J by 1 base, with 7 bases between the two germline ends. The CDR3 is 14 amino acids. Study findings and constraints: Two AZD1222 doses significantly raised spike-specific TCR breadth and depth over controls. Epitopes outside B.1.351 and B.1.1.7 mutated regions reportedly drew nearly half of spike TCRs. All repertoire sampling was performed exclusively after the peak T cell response.

The sequencing here drew on peripheral blood, taken 28 days after the second AZD1222 dose. The chain employs TRBV4-2 and TRBJ2-7, with D possibly matching TRBD2 (5 bases). The TCR sequence derives from an adult who received the AZD1222 COVID-19 vaccine. CDR3 nucleotide sequence: TGTGCCAGCAGCCAAGAACGGGGTTCCTACGAGCAGTACTTC. Translating it yields CASSQERGSYEQYF.